Listed below are T cell receptor beta chains from one sample, sequenced in a study of OX40 agonist ivuxolimab in advanced cancers. This table comes from immunoSEQ multiplex PCR, and its TCRdb copy is limited to in-frame clones, with some not included. The sample lists some 64,000 clones, roughly 84% seen once, with roughly 0.47% in the top ten. Sequencing used CD4+ or CD8+ T cells sorted from blood, obtained in a trial of the OX40 agonist ivuxolimab. The receptors come from an adult with an advanced solid tumor such as melanoma, head and neck, liver or kidney cancer. The CDR3 runs from the conserved cysteine through the conserved F or W. The D gene is left open where the match is weak. Clone size is stated in some rows and not others, as once, few, many or a class when expanded.

clone size: medium-sized; D gene: -; J gene: TRBJ1-1; V gene: TRBV5-5; CDR3 protein: CASSLAPGDTEAFF; CDR3 DNA: TGTGCCAGCAGCTTGGCCCCAGGGGACACTGAAGCTTTCTTT
clone size: -; D gene: TRBD2; J gene: TRBJ2-7; V gene: TRBV7-2; CDR3 protein: CASSLITSGRYEQYF; CDR3 DNA: TGTGCCAGCAGCTTAATTACTAGCGGGAGATACGAGCAGTACTTC
clone size: -; D gene: TRBD2; J gene: TRBJ2-5; V gene: TRBV6-5; CDR3 protein: CASRAPGGETQYF; CDR3 DNA: TGTGCCAGCAGAGCCCCGGGGGGAGAGACCCAGTACTTC
clone size: once; D gene: -; J gene: TRBJ2-7; V gene: TRBV30; CDR3 protein: CAWSDGTESRGTYEQYF; CDR3 DNA: TGTGCCTGGAGCGACGGGACTGAGTCCCGAGGAACCTACGAGCAGTACTTC
clone size: -; D gene: TRBD1; J gene: TRBJ2-1; V gene: TRBV27; CDR3 protein: CASGGTGSGNEQFF; CDR3 DNA: TGTGCCAGCGGTGGGACAGGATCAGGCAATGAGCAGTTCTTC
clone size: -; D gene: -; J gene: TRBJ2-1; V gene: TRBV4-2; CDR3 protein: CASSQDRRDEQFF; CDR3 DNA: TGTGCCAGCAGCCAAGATCGGAGGGATGAGCAGTTCTTC
clone size: few; D gene: TRBD1; J gene: TRBJ2-5; V gene: TRBV6-5; CDR3 protein: CASSSDRDKGTQYF; CDR3 DNA: TGTGCCAGCAGTTCAGACAGGGACAAGGGGACCCAGTACTTC
clone size: -; D gene: -; J gene: TRBJ2-1; V gene: TRBV19; CDR3 protein: CASSIGSWTLYNEQFF; CDR3 DNA: TGTGCCAGTAGTATAGGAAGCTGGACCCTATACAATGAGCAGTTCTTC
clone size: -; D gene: -; J gene: TRBJ1-2; V gene: TRBV7-9; CDR3 protein: CASSLSLGTGFRYTF; CDR3 DNA: TGTGCCAGCAGCTTATCACTCGGGACCGGGTTTCGCTACACCTTC
clone size: -; D gene: TRBD1; J gene: TRBJ1-2; V gene: TRBV28; CDR3 protein: CASSLFDRAGGYTF; CDR3 DNA: TGTGCCAGCAGTTTATTCGACAGGGCAGGTGGCTACACCTTC
clone size: -; D gene: -; J gene: TRBJ2-3; V gene: TRBV9; CDR3 protein: CASSISSYSTDTQYF; CDR3 DNA: TGTGCCAGCAGCATCTCTAGTTACAGCACAGATACGCAGTATTTT
clone size: -; D gene: -; J gene: TRBJ1-4; V gene: TRBV19; CDR3 protein: CASRGPRGGIEKLFF; CDR3 DNA: TGTGCCAGTAGGGGCCCCCGCGGAGGAATTGAAAAACTGTTTTTT
clone size: few; D gene: -; J gene: TRBJ1-2; V gene: TRBV4-1; CDR3 protein: CASSHEGRAVGIYTF; CDR3 DNA: TGCGCCAGCAGCCATGAAGGCCGGGCGGTAGGGATTTACACCTTC
clone size: -; D gene: -; J gene: TRBJ1-1; V gene: TRBV29-1; CDR3 protein: CSVEVGVDTEAFF; CDR3 DNA: TGCAGCGTTGAAGTGGGGGTGGACACTGAAGCTTTCTTT
clone size: -; D gene: TRBD1; J gene: TRBJ1-3; V gene: TRBV4-2; CDR3 protein: CASSHDRDGTGGAGNTIYF; CDR3 DNA: TGTGCCAGCAGCCATGATAGGGACGGAACAGGGGGGGCTGGAAACACCATATATTTT
clone size: -; D gene: -; J gene: TRBJ1-1; V gene: TRBV30; CDR3 protein: CAWRGLAEAFF; CDR3 DNA: TGTGCCTGGAGGGGGTTGGCTGAAGCTTTCTTT
clone size: once; D gene: -; J gene: TRBJ2-7; V gene: TRBV7-9; CDR3 protein: CASSLSRGSYEQYF; CDR3 DNA: TGTGCCAGCAGCTTATCAAGGGGGTCCTACGAGCAGTACTTC
clone size: -; D gene: TRBD1; J gene: TRBJ1-4; V gene: TRBV5-1; CDR3 protein: CASGLGQTNEKLFF; CDR3 DNA: TGCGCCAGCGGTCTGGGACAGACTAATGAAAAACTGTTTTTT
clone size: -; D gene: TRBD1; J gene: TRBJ1-4; V gene: TRBV4-1; CDR3 protein: CASSPRIYPTGRNEKLFF; CDR3 DNA: TGCGCCAGCAGCCCCAGAATATATCCGACAGGGAGGAATGAAAAACTGTTTTTT
clone size: -; D gene: TRBD2; J gene: TRBJ2-1; V gene: TRBV7-8; CDR3 protein: CASSARLAAYNEQFF; CDR3 DNA: TGTGCCAGCAGCGCAAGACTAGCGGCTTACAATGAGCAGTTCTTC
clone size: once; D gene: -; J gene: TRBJ2-3; V gene: TRBV28; CDR3 protein: CASSPFGTATSTDTQYF; CDR3 DNA: TGTGCCAGCAGTCCGTTCGGGACGGCGACTAGCACAGATACGCAGTATTTT
clone size: -; D gene: -; J gene: TRBJ1-6; V gene: TRBV29-1; CDR3 protein: CSVGGGNNSPLHF; CDR3 DNA: TGCAGCGTTGGTGGGGGGAATAATTCACCCCTCCACTTT
clone size: medium-sized; D gene: TRBD2; J gene: TRBJ2-2; V gene: TRBV6-6; CDR3 protein: CASSATSGVELFF; CDR3 DNA: TGTGCCAGCAGTGCGACTAGCGGGGTGGAGCTGTTTTTT
clone size: once; D gene: -; J gene: TRBJ1-4; V gene: TRBV5-4; CDR3 protein: CASSPDRVGEKLFF; CDR3 DNA: TGTGCCAGCAGCCCAGACAGAGTAGGGGAAAAACTGTTTTTT
clone size: few; D gene: -; J gene: TRBJ1-1; V gene: TRBV20-1; CDR3 protein: CSGTRDTEAFF; CDR3 DNA: TGCAGTGGGACAAGGGACACTGAAGCTTTCTTT
clone size: -; D gene: TRBD1; J gene: TRBJ1-2; V gene: TRBV28; CDR3 protein: CASRETGGADGYTF; CDR3 DNA: TGTGCCAGCAGAGAAACAGGGGGCGCGGACGGCTACACCTTC
clone size: -; D gene: -; J gene: TRBJ2-7; V gene: TRBV28; CDR3 protein: CASSIRDIHYEQYF; CDR3 DNA: TGTGCCAGCAGCATCCGGGACATCCACTACGAGCAGTACTTC
clone size: few; D gene: TRBD1; J gene: TRBJ1-4; V gene: TRBV5-1; CDR3 protein: CASSPDRVGEKLFF; CDR3 DNA: TGCGCCAGCAGCCCGGACAGGGTTGGCGAAAAACTGTTTTTT
clone size: -; D gene: -; J gene: TRBJ2-5; V gene: TRBV9; CDR3 protein: CASSVATGYQETQYF; CDR3 DNA: TGTGCCAGCAGCGTAGCTACGGGCTACCAAGAGACCCAGTACTTC
clone size: -; D gene: -; J gene: TRBJ2-1; V gene: TRBV7-9; CDR3 protein: CASSPGTAYNEQFF; CDR3 DNA: TGTGCCAGCAGCCCAGGGACTGCCTACAATGAGCAGTTCTTC
clone size: -; D gene: -; J gene: TRBJ1-1; V gene: TRBV18; CDR3 protein: CASSPMGGTVFTEAFF; CDR3 DNA: TGTGCCAGCTCACCAATGGGGGGTACTGTTTTCACTGAAGCTTTCTTT
clone size: -; D gene: -; J gene: TRBJ2-5; V gene: TRBV19; CDR3 protein: CASKSHVQETQYF; CDR3 DNA: TGTGCCAGTAAGTCCCACGTCCAAGAGACCCAGTACTTC
clone size: -; D gene: -; J gene: TRBJ2-2; V gene: TRBV10-3; CDR3 protein: CATTRGRTGELFF; CDR3 DNA: TGTGCCACCACCCGAGGGAGGACCGGGGAGCTGTTTTTT
clone size: -; D gene: -; J gene: TRBJ2-7; V gene: TRBV4-2; CDR3 protein: CASSQDNQGGSYEQYF; CDR3 DNA: TGTGCCAGCAGCCAAGATAACCAGGGAGGATCCTACGAGCAGTACTTC
clone size: -; D gene: -; J gene: TRBJ2-1; V gene: TRBV7-3; CDR3 protein: CASSLTPGATNEQFF; CDR3 DNA: TGTGCCAGCAGCTTAACACCGGGAGCGACGAATGAGCAGTTCTTC
clone size: -; D gene: -; J gene: TRBJ1-5; V gene: TRBV6-6; CDR3 protein: CASTTQGSQPQHF; CDR3 DNA: TGTGCCAGCACCACCCAGGGAAGTCAGCCCCAGCATTTT
clone size: few; D gene: TRBD1; J gene: TRBJ1-2; V gene: TRBV4-2; CDR3 protein: CASSQDWTGDGYTF; CDR3 DNA: TGTGCCAGCAGCCAAGACTGGACAGGGGATGGCTACACCTTC
clone size: -; D gene: TRBD2; J gene: TRBJ2-5; V gene: TRBV7-9; CDR3 protein: CASSLASTSGLIKETQYF; CDR3 DNA: TGTGCCAGCAGCTTGGCATCGACTAGCGGATTAATAAAAGAGACCCAGTACTTC
clone size: -; D gene: -; J gene: TRBJ2-1; V gene: TRBV10-3; CDR3 protein: CAIRGQGYQREFYNEQFF; CDR3 DNA: TGTGCCATCAGGGGCCAGGGTTACCAAAGAGAATTCTACAATGAGCAGTTCTTC
clone size: -; D gene: TRBD2; J gene: TRBJ2-3; V gene: TRBV30; CDR3 protein: CAWSVEPPGLAATDTQYF; CDR3 DNA: TGTGCCTGGAGTGTAGAACCCCCGGGACTAGCGGCCACAGATACGCAGTATTTT
clone size: -; D gene: -; J gene: TRBJ2-2; V gene: TRBV6-1; CDR3 protein: CASRWHPSGELFF; CDR3 DNA: TGTGCCAGCAGGTGGCATCCTTCCGGGGAGCTGTTTTTT
clone size: -; D gene: -; J gene: TRBJ2-2; V gene: TRBV5-4; CDR3 protein: CASRPDLANTGELFF; CDR3 DNA: TGTGCCAGCAGACCTGACTTAGCGAACACCGGGGAGCTGTTTTTT
clone size: once; D gene: -; J gene: TRBJ1-2; V gene: TRBV4-3; CDR3 protein: CASTPGPGGDRYGYTF; CDR3 DNA: TGCGCCAGCACCCCCGGGCCAGGCGGGGATCGGTATGGCTACACCTTC
clone size: -; D gene: -; J gene: TRBJ2-3; V gene: TRBV12-5; CDR3 protein: CASGSPFGDTQYF; CDR3 DNA: TGTGCTAGTGGTTCACCCTTCGGAGATACGCAGTATTTT
clone size: -; D gene: -; J gene: TRBJ2-1; V gene: TRBV21-1; CDR3 protein: CASRGQGRTYNEQFF; CDR3 DNA: TGTGCCAGCAGAGGACAGGGCAGGACCTACAATGAGCAGTTCTTC
clone size: -; D gene: -; J gene: TRBJ2-2; V gene: TRBV5-1; CDR3 protein: CASSLSVPSNTGELFF; CDR3 DNA: TGCGCCAGCAGCTTGAGTGTTCCCTCAAACACCGGGGAGCTGTTTTTT
clone size: -; D gene: TRBD1; J gene: TRBJ1-3; V gene: TRBV9; CDR3 protein: CASSTSTQGWSGNTIYF; CDR3 DNA: TGTGCCAGCAGCACCTCCACACAGGGGTGGTCTGGAAACACCATATATTTT
clone size: -; D gene: TRBD1; J gene: TRBJ2-7; V gene: TRBV19; CDR3 protein: CASSILLGQTYEQYF; CDR3 DNA: TGTGCCAGTAGTATTCTGTTGGGACAGACCTACGAGCAGTACTTC
clone size: -; D gene: TRBD2; J gene: TRBJ2-2; V gene: TRBV7-3; CDR3 protein: CASSLSRTSGNTGELFF; CDR3 DNA: TGTGCCAGCAGCTTATCCCGGACTAGCGGGAACACCGGGGAGCTGTTTTTT
clone size: -; D gene: -; J gene: TRBJ2-7; V gene: TRBV2; CDR3 protein: CASSESLQVEQYF; CDR3 DNA: TGTGCCAGCAGTGAAAGTTTACAGGTCGAGCAGTACTTC
clone size: -; D gene: -; J gene: TRBJ1-5; V gene: TRBV4-2; CDR3 protein: CASSQARGTAEGQPQHF; CDR3 DNA: TGTGCCAGCAGCCAAGCCCGCGGGACCGCTGAAGGGCAGCCCCAGCATTTT
clone size: few; D gene: -; J gene: TRBJ2-1; V gene: TRBV28; CDR3 protein: CASSSPGGASYNEQFF; CDR3 DNA: TGTGCCAGCAGTTCCCCAGGGGGGGCCTCCTACAATGAGCAGTTCTTC
clone size: few; D gene: -; J gene: TRBJ2-7; V gene: TRBV2; CDR3 protein: CASSDGFSYEQYF; CDR3 DNA: TGTGCCAGCAGTGACGGATTCTCCTACGAGCAGTACTTC